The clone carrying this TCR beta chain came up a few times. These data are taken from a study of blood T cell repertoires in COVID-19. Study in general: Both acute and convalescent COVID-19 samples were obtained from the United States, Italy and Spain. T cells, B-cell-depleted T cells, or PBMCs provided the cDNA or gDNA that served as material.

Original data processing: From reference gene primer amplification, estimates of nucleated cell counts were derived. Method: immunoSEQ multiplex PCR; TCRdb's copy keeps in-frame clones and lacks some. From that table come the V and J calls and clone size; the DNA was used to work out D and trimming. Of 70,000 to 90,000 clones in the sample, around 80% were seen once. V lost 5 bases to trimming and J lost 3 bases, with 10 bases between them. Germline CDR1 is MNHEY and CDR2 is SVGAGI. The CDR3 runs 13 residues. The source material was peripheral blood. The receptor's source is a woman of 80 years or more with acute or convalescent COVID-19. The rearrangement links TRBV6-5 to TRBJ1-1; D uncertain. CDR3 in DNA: TGTGCCAGCAGTCAGGTACCTGACACTGAAGCTTTCTTT. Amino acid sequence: CASSQVPDTEAFF.